The 17 T cell receptor beta chains below all came from one sample that was sequenced in a study of metastatic and nonmetastatic thyroid tumors. TCRdb re-called the PCR reads via MiXCR. Among roughly 46,000 clones listed, about 22% were seen once. No treatment of any kind had been given to any patient before thyroid surgery. Source material: blood. These receptors came from a male donor with papillary thyroid cancer or a benign thyroid nodule (not recorded which). Some clones in this sample may be carry-over from other donors' samples.

The table lists this clone with a few counts. The chain employs TRBV19 and TRBJ1-6; D call uncertain. Germline values: CDR1 LNHDA, CDR2 SQIVND (reference sequence). Trimming took 0 bases from V and 7 from J, leaving 4 bases between them. The CDR3 has 13 amino acids. Here the CDR3 reads CASSIETNSPLHF. For the CDR3, the DNA is TGTGCCAGTAGTATAGAGACGAATTCACCCCTCCACTTT. Drawing the rest from reference TRBV19 and TRBJ1-6, the complete variable domain is DGGITQSPKYLFRKEGQNVTLSCEQNLNHDAMYWYRQDPGQGLRLIYYSQIVNDFQKGDIAEGYSVSREKKESFPLTVTSAQKNPTAFYLCASSIETNSPLHFGNGTRLTVT.

V usage is TRBV5-5 and J usage is TRBJ2-1, with D tentatively TRBD1 (5 bases). This CDR3 spans 14 amino acids. The V and J ends lost 3 bases and 4 bases respectively, with 11 bases between them. From germline, CDR1 is SGHKS and CDR2 YYEKEE (reference sequence). The CDR3 region is CASSSPDSYNEQFF. The CDR3 DNA is TGTGCCAGCAGCTCCCCAGACAGTTACAATGAGCAGTTCTTC.

The sample holds many counts of this clone. The V gene is TRBV6-2 or TRBV6-3, the J gene TRBJ2-2; no reliable D call. The V end lost 4 bases, the J end lost 7 bases, and 13 bases lay between the germline ends. The CDR3 covers 14 residues. Looked up from germline, CDR1 is MNHEY and CDR2 is SVGEGT. This chain's CDR3 is CASSSSPSGGELFF. CDR3 DNA: TGTGCCAGCAGTTCGTCACCTTCGGGCGGGGAGCTGTTTTTT.

By sample fraction, this clone is medium-sized. CDR3 residues: CASSPAGQNNSPLHF. CDR3 sequence (DNA): TGTGCCAGCTCACCAGCGGGACAGAATAATTCACCCCTCCACTTT. The chain uses TRBV18 and TRBJ1-6; 7 bases agree with TRBD1. The ends lost 2 bases at V and 5 bases at J; junction bases unmatched: 3. This CDR3 comprises 15 residues. The germline V gene encodes CDR1 KGHSH and CDR2 LQKENI.

This clone was recorded many times. The chain is built from TRBV2 and TRBJ2-1, with TRBD2 identical over 11 bases. The germline CDR1 and CDR2 sequences are SNHLY and FYNNEI. With V trimmed by 5 bases and J by 4 bases, 13 bases remained unmatched. The CDR3 is 18 amino acids. The CDR3 spells CASSTSTPGLADYNEQFF. The CDR3 DNA is TGTGCCAGCAGTACATCCACTCCGGGACTAGCGGATTACAATGAGCAGTTCTTC.

This rearrangement joins TRBV11-1 to TRBJ2-1, with D perhaps given as TRBD1 or TRBD2 (5 bases each). This CDR3 region has 15 residues. The V end was cut by 3 bases, the J end by 5 bases, with 14 bases between. Germline CDR1 SGHAT, CDR2 FQDESV (reference sequence). DNA for the CDR3: TGTGCCAGCAGCTTCCAGGGAGCGGTAGACAATGAGCAGTTCTTC. Encoded protein: CASSFQGAVDNEQFF.

The sample holds a few counts of this clone. The gene calls are TRBV30 and TRBJ1-1; D unresolved. The CDR3 consists of 12 residues. Deletions cut 2 bases from V and 10 bases from J, with 14 bases between. The germline V gene encodes CDR1 GTSNPN and CDR2 SVGIG (reference sequence). The CDR3 loop is CAWSPTIARAFF. CDR3 nucleotides: TGTGCCTGGAGTCCTACGATCGCGAGAGCTTTCTTT.

This clone has ten or more counts. The rearrangement links TRBV6-1 to TRBJ1-2, with TRBD1 matching over 7 bases. Germline CDR1 and CDR2: MNHNS and SASEGT. The CDR3 totals 15 residues. Germline trimming cut 8 bases from V and 2 bases from J; bases unmatched to any gene: 11. The CDR3 coding sequence is TGTGCCAGCCACGCCGGGACAGAACTCAACTATGGCTACACCTTC. As protein: CASHAGTELNYGYTF.

The chain couples TRBV5-1 to TRBJ2-7, with a tentative D call TRBD2 (5 bases). V was shortened by 4 bases and J by 7 bases, with 15 bases between the two germline ends. The CDR3 has 13 residues. Germline CDR1 is SGHRS and CDR2 is YFSETQ. As DNA, the CDR3 is TGCGCCAGCAGCGCCGGGATGGAGTTGGAGCAGTACTTC. It encodes CASSAGMELEQYF. Looking up the rest from reference TRBV5-1 and TRBJ2-7 gives the full variable domain: KAGVTQTPRYLIKTRGQQVTLSCSPISGHRSVSWYQQTPGQGLQFLFEYFSETQRNKGNFPGRFSGRQFSNSRSEMNVSTLELGDSALYLCASSAGMELEQYFGPGTRLTVT.

This clone has at least ten counts. The chain employs TRBV20-1 and TRBJ1-6, with D perhaps TRBD1 (5 bases). Germline V gene sequence: CDR1 DFQATT, CDR2 SNEGSKA (reference sequence). This CDR3 region has 14 residues. Trimming cost V 3 bases and J 5 bases, with 11 bases left between them. The CDR3 DNA reads TGCAGTGCTAGGGCGGGACGGGATAATTCACCCCTCCACTTT. Translating it yields CSARAGRDNSPLHF.

The chain joins TRBV5-1 to TRBJ2-7, with 9 bases identical to TRBD1. Germline V gives CDR1 SGHRS, CDR2 YFSETQ. V shed 3 bases, J shed 1 base, and the junction held 2 bases outside the gene matches. The CDR3 sequence is 14 residues long. The CDR3 DNA is TGCGCCAGCAGCTCACAGGGGGCGTCCTACGAGCAGTACTTC. Translating it yields CASSSQGASYEQYF.

Judged by abundance, this clone is medium-sized. The chain couples TRBV6-1 to TRBJ1-6, with unresolved D. The CDR3 runs 13 residues. With 1 base removed from V and 7 bases from J, the gap between germline ends came to 5 bases. Germline CDR1 is MNHNS and CDR2 is SASEGT. CDR3 loop: CASSEGENSPLHF. As DNA, the CDR3 is TGTGCCAGCAGTGAAGGGGAAAATTCACCCCTCCACTTT.

This clone has ten or more counts. The J gene is TRBJ2-7, the V gene TRBV29-1; D not resolved. Germline V lookup: CDR1 SQVTM, CDR2 ANQGSEA. V dropped 4 bases and J dropped 3 bases, with 10 bases sitting between them. There are 12 residues in the CDR3. The CDR3 DNA follows: TGCAGCGTTGGGTCGGAATTCTACGAGCAGTACTTC. This encodes CSVGSEFYEQYF.

This clone has a count of ten or more. J is TRBJ2-1 and V is TRBV19; TRBD1 is a possible D gene (6 bases). Germline assignment: CDR1 LNHDA and CDR2 SQIVND (reference sequence). V gave up 0 bases and J gave up 9 bases, with 15 bases separating them. The CDR3 runs 15 residues. CDR3 in amino acids: CASSIDRSSRGEQFF. As DNA, the CDR3 is TGTGCCAGTAGTATAGATCGTAGTAGCAGGGGTGAGCAGTTCTTC.

This clone was seen many times. The chain employs TRBV20-1 and TRBJ2-3, with D possibly matching TRBD2 (6 bases). V was shortened by 5 bases and J by 0 bases, with 15 bases between the two germline ends. This CDR3 is 15 amino acids long. Germline values: CDR1 DFQATT, CDR2 SNEGSKA (reference sequence). The CDR3 spells CSAPGRLASTDTQYF. The CDR3 coding sequence is TGCAGTGCTCCGGGGAGGCTAGCGAGCACAGATACGCAGTATTTT.

This clone has at least ten counts. V is TRBV3-1 and J is TRBJ2-1; a weak D match, TRBD2 (5 bases). Germline CDR1 is LGHDT and CDR2 is YNNKEL (reference sequence). This CDR3 spans 12 amino acids. Trimming stripped 5 bases from V and 7 bases from J, with 9 bases between. Here the CDR3 reads CASSLEGNEQFF. The CDR3 DNA follows: TGTGCCAGCAGCTTAGAGGGAAATGAGCAGTTCTTC.

This clone was picked up many times. The rearrangement uses TRBV5-1 and TRBJ2-3, with D possibly matching TRBD2 (5 bases). The V gene's germline CDR1 is SGHRS and CDR2 YFSETQ. With 0 bases removed from V and 0 bases from J, the gap between germline ends came to 11 bases. This CDR3 is 16 amino acids long. Here the CDR3 reads CASSLVGRTSTDTQYF. The CDR3 DNA reads TGCGCCAGCAGCTTGGTTGGTCGGACTAGCACAGATACGCAGTATTTT.